These 11 T cell receptor beta chains share one sample of origin, sequenced in a study of CD8 T cells in ankylosing spondylitis. Antigens for these TCRs are unknown. MiXCR, applied by TCRdb to the 5' RACE reads, yields one record per CDR3 protein. The sample shows around 890,000 distinct CDR3 sequences, 10% to 15% of them seen only once. Points from the study as a whole: A TCR beta motif of several highly homologous variants seemed to mark ankylosing spondylitis blood.

The sequencing input was blood, either unsorted or a sorted T cell fraction (not recorded which). All receptors derive from a male donor with ankylosing spondylitis.

This chain joins TRBV30 and TRBJ1-1; D is ambiguous. Germline V gene data show CDR1 as GTSNPN and CDR2 as SVGIG (reference sequence). Trimming left V 0 bases short and J 3 bases short, with 8 bases between. The CDR3 consists of 13 residues. This CDR3 is CAWSVDRDTEAFF. Written as DNA, the CDR3 is TGTGCCTGGAGTGTAGATCGGGACACTGAAGCTTTCTTT.

The chain couples TRBV20-1 to TRBJ2-5, with D tentatively TRBD1 or TRBD2 (6 bases each). Trimming cost V 2 bases and J 5 bases, with 18 bases left between them. CDR1 is DFQATT and CDR2 is SNEGSKA in the germline V gene (reference sequence). CDR3 length equals 15 residues. The CDR3 DNA sequence: TGCAGTGCTAGATCCGCCGGGGGCCCTCGGGAGACCCAGTACTTC. Residues: CSARSAGGPRETQYF.

This clonotype has ten or more counts. The chain employs TRBV5-1 and TRBJ1-2; D is unclear. The CDR3 totals 14 residues. Germline lookup yields CDR1 SGHRS and CDR2 YFSETQ. Trimming removed 0 bases at V and 5 bases at J, with 11 bases between. CDR3 nucleotide sequence: TGCGCCAGCAGCTTGGAAGGGATTGGTTATGGCTACACCTTC. This sequence encodes CASSLEGIGYGYTF.

This clonotype was counted at least ten times. The chain has TRBV5-1 and TRBJ1-1; the match to TRBD1 covers 9 bases. V trimming: 5 bases; J trimming: 4 bases; junction bases outside the gene matches: 9. This CDR3 has 15 residues. Germline V gene sequence: CDR1 SGHRS, CDR2 YFSETQ. CDR3 in amino acids: CASSSGQGWGTEAFF. In DNA, the CDR3 is TGCGCCAGCAGTTCGGGACAGGGATGGGGCACTGAAGCTTTCTTT.

The chain combines TRBV9 with TRBJ2-7; TRBD2 matches at 8 bases. With V trimmed by 0 bases and J by 2 bases, 4 bases remained unmatched. The CDR3 has 15 residues. Per germline, CDR1 SGDLS and CDR2 YYNGEE. In DNA, the CDR3 is TGTGCCAGCAGCGTAGAAGCGGGAGCGACCTACGAGCAGTACTTC. Translated: CASSVEAGATYEQYF. The whole variable domain, filled in from reference TRBV9 and TRBJ2-7, reads DSGVTQTPKHLITATGQRVTLRCSPRSGDLSVYWYQQSLDQGLQFLIQYYNGEERAKGNILERFSAQQFPDLHSELNLSSLELGDSALYFCASSVEAGATYEQYFGPGTRLTVT.

The rearrangement joins TRBV20-1 to TRBJ1-4; tentatively, D is TRBD1 (5 bases). CDR3 size: 14 residues. V dropped 4 bases and J dropped 7 bases, with 16 bases sitting between them. CDR1 and CDR2 from the germline V gene are DFQATT and SNEGSKA (reference sequence). The CDR3 region is CSATAGTTGEKLFF. The DNA for the CDR3 is TGCAGTGCTACTGCCGGGACTACCGGTGAAAAACTGTTTTTT.

Sample share makes this clonotype medium-sized. The chain joins TRBV29-1 to TRBJ2-2, with TRBD1 as a possible D gene (6 bases). The CDR3 has 15 amino acids. The V gene lost 6 bases and the J gene lost 5 bases, with 19 bases spanning the gap. The V gene's germline CDR1 is SQVTM and CDR2 ANQGSEA. CDR3 in DNA: TGCAGCGTCTCCCAAAGGGGGATGGTAACCGGGGAGCTGTTTTTT. Translated, it gives CSVSQRGMVTGELFF.

This clonotype was seen at least ten times. The chain combines TRBV4-3 with TRBJ2-1; tentatively, D is TRBD2 (7 bases). V was trimmed by 3 bases and J by 10 bases, leaving 10 bases between them. This CDR3 region has 12 residues. CDR1 LGHNA and CDR2 YSLEER come from the germline V gene. The CDR3 sequence: CASSHRGGEQFF. The CDR3 DNA is TGCGCCAGCAGCCACCGCGGGGGCGAGCAGTTCTTC.

This clonotype has ten or more counts. The chain recombines TRBV12-3 or TRBV12-4 with TRBJ2-7; D assignment may be TRBD1 or TRBD2 (6 bases each). The CDR3 totals 15 residues. V was pared by 4 bases and J by 6 bases, with 19 bases between. CDR3 DNA: TGTGCCAGCAGTTATCTTCCGGGGGCAGGGTTCGAGCAGTACTTC. It yields the protein CASSYLPGAGFEQYF.

This clonotype was counted at least ten times. The chain has TRBV5-1 and TRBJ2-1; 7 positions agree with TRBD2. From germline, CDR1 is SGHRS and CDR2 YFSETQ. The junction had 7 bases not matched to a gene; V was cut back by 1 base and J by 6 bases. This CDR3 is built from 15 residues. CDR3 bases: TGCGCCAGCAGCTTGTCGCGCGGGAGCGGCAATGAGCAGTTCTTC. Translation gives CASSLSRGSGNEQFF.

In this sample, this clonotype turned up many times. The rearrangement uses TRBV29-1 and TRBJ2-1, with D unclear. The V gene lost 3 bases and the J gene lost 7 bases, with 10 bases spanning the gap. The germline CDR1 and CDR2 sequences are SQVTM and ANQGSEA. The CDR3 is 12 amino acids. The CDR3 coding sequence is TGCAGCGTTGAGTCCAGCTGGAATGAGCAGTTCTTC. Translated: CSVESSWNEQFF.